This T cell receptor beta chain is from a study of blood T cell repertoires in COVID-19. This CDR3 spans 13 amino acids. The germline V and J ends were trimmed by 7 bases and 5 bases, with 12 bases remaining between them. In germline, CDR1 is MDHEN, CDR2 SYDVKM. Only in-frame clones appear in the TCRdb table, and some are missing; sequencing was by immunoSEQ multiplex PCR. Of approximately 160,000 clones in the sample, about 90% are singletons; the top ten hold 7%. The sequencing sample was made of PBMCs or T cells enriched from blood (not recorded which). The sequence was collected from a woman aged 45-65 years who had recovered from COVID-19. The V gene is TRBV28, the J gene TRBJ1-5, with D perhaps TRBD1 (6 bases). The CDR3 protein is CASTPQGDQPQHF. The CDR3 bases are TGTGCCAGCACCCCACAGGGAGATCAGCCCCAGCATTTT.